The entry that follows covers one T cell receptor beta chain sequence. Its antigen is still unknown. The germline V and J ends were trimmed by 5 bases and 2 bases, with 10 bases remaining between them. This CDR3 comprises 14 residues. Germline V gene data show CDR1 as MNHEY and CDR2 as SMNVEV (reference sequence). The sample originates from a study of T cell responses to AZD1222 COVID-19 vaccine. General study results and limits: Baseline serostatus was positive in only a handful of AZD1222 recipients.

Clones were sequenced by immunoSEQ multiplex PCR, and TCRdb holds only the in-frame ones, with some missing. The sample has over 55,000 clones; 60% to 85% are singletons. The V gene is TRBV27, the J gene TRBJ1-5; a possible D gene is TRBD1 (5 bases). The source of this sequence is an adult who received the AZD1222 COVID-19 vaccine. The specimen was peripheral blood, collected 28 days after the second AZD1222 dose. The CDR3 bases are TGTGCCAGCAGTCACCCGGGGGGCAATCAGCCCCAGCATTTT. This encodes CASSHPGGNQPQHF.